The clone carrying this T cell receptor beta chain was observed a handful of times. An end of the junction does not agree with germline; a read error may underlie this. Germline V gene data show CDR1 as SGHAT and CDR2 as FQNNGV. This CDR3 region has 18 residues. The data are from a study of T cells in Graves' hyperthyroidism and ophthalmopathy. Study information: Initial diagnosis, before any treatment, was when peripheral blood was collected.

The TCR beta CDR3 regions underwent amplification using RNA transcripts as the source. The HTBI primer set was used in a first-round RT-PCR of the TCR CDR3. TCRdb passed the multiplex PCR reads through MiXCR, listing each CDR3 protein once. This table holds 560,000 or so distinct CDR3 sequences, approximately 20% found once. The sequencing input was blood. The sequence was obtained from a man in his forties with Graves' ophthalmopathy. This sequence joins TRBV11-2 and TRBJ2-5; no clear D gene. CDR3 bases: TGTGCCAGCAGATTAGGTGTTGGTATGGTGGGGTACCAAGAGACCCAGTACTTC. It codes for CASRLGVGMVGYQETQYF.